The clone carrying this TCR beta chain was counted a few times. CDR3 length: 14 amino acids. Per the germline V gene, CDR1 is SNHLY and CDR2 is FYNNEI. V was pared by 6 bases and J by 5 bases, with 14 bases between. Expressed TCRB transcripts were sequenced because the isolated RNA had all been reverse transcribed beforehand. Only in-frame clones appear in the TCRdb table, and some are missing; sequencing was by immunoSEQ multiplex PCR. The sample holds roughly 380,000 clones, 15% to 20% seen once. This sample is drawn from a study of beta chain features in type 1 diabetes. CD45RO/CCR7/CD25/CD127/CD95/CD27 sorting isolated CD4+ naive, central memory, regulatory and stem cell-like memory cells.

This TCR derives from a young woman in good health. The V call is TRBV2, the J call TRBJ2-1, with D perhaps matching TRBD2 (6 bases). Sequenced material: naive CD4+ T cells from blood. The CDR3 region has the DNA TGTGCCAGCAGGGCCTTGACTAGAAACAATGAGCAGTTCTTC. This codes for CASRALTRNNEQFF.